The clone carrying this T cell receptor (beta chain) showed up just a few times. Its target is not known. The sample originates from a study of beta chain features in type 1 diabetes. Study findings and constraints: Across all four CD4+ subsets, people with type 1 diabetes showed modestly shorter TCRB CDR3s. Type 1 diabetes patients had VDJ junctions that carried fewer insertions and more deletions. Patients showed naive, central memory and Treg TCRB repertoires that appeared more similar than those of healthy donors.

CD4+ naive, central memory, regulatory and stem cell-like memory subsets were isolated by sorting on CD45RO/CCR7/CD25/CD127/CD95/CD27. Purity (above 98%) was reached by all sorted populations. cDNA synthesis used the whole RNA isolate, giving expressed TCRB sequences. Profiling relied on immunoSEQ multiplex PCR, and the TCRdb table lists in-frame clones only, not all of them. Here the sample spans 350,000 to 450,000 clones, 10% to 15% being singletons. This TCR was recovered from a woman aged 18 to 35 with type 1 diabetes. The sequenced material came from naive CD4+ T cells from blood.

The CDR3 DNA follows: TGTGCCAGCAGCCCGGGGGCGGGGGGGCCGATAGATACGCAGTATTTT. It specifies CASSPGAGGPIDTQYF. V usage is TRBV7-2 and J usage is TRBJ2-3; 9 bases are a match to TRBD2. V lost 5 bases and J lost 5; bases outside the gene matches: 11. There are 16 residues in the CDR3. CDR1 and CDR2 (germline): SGHTA, FQGNSA.